The 12 T cell receptor beta chains given below trace back to one sample, sequenced in a study of blood T cell repertoires in COVID-19. The assay was immunoSEQ multiplex PCR, and TCRdb's table has in-frame clones only and misses some. The sample gives over 100,000 clones, about 87% of which show up once; under 7% is in the top ten. The sample was peripheral blood. The receptors stem from a woman aged 45-65 years with acute or convalescent COVID-19.

The V and J genes are TRBV4-2 and TRBJ1-1, with D maybe TRBD1 (5 bases). V lost 0 bases to trimming and J lost 3 bases, with 5 bases between them. This CDR3 comprises 13 residues. Germline loops: CDR1 LGHNA, CDR2 YNFKEQ. Written as DNA, the CDR3 is TGTGCCAGCAGCCAAGACAGGGACACTGAAGCTTTCTTT. Amino acids: CASSQDRDTEAFF.

There are a few counts of this clone. The chain has TRBV18 and TRBJ2-5; maybe TRBD1 (6 bases). The CDR3 contains 13 residues. Between the trimmed V and J ends, which lost 4 bases and 5 bases, there was a span of 11 bases. The germline V gene has CDR1 KGHSH and CDR2 LQKENI. The CDR3 region has the DNA TGTGCCAGCTCACAGGGGGTCAGGGAGACCCAGTACTTC. Translating it yields CASSQGVRETQYF.

V and J are TRBV5-5 and TRBJ2-5; 14 nucleotides line up with TRBD2. Trimming cost V 5 bases and J 5 bases; bases outside gene matches: 2. CDR3 size: 14 residues. Germline assignment: CDR1 SGHKS and CDR2 YYEKEE (reference sequence). CDR3: CASSWTSGGETQYF. As DNA, the CDR3 is TGTGCCAGCAGTTGGACTAGCGGGGGGGAGACCCAGTACTTC.

This clone was counted between two and nine times. CDR3 residues: CASSLPGRDGYTF. The CDR3 DNA sequence: TGTGCCAGCAGCTTGCCGGGTCGGGATGGCTACACCTTC. The chain uses TRBV7-3 and TRBJ1-2; D not certain. Germline V CDR1 and CDR2: SGHTA, FQGTGA. V lost 3 bases and J lost 6, with 11 bases in between. The CDR3 contains 13 residues.

The chain joins TRBV5-4 to TRBJ2-7; 7 bases align to TRBD1. The CDR3 length is 15 residues. Trimming cost V 0 bases and J 0 bases; bases outside gene matches: 3. CDR1 is SGHNT and CDR2 is YYREEE in the germline V gene (reference sequence). In DNA, the CDR3 is TGTGCCAGCAGCTTGGGGACAGGTTCCTCCTACGAGCAGTACTTC. This gives the protein CASSLGTGSSYEQYF.

This clone was recorded at least ten times. V is TRBV19 and J is TRBJ2-7; D possibly corresponds to TRBD1 (5 bases). V was clipped by 3 bases and J by 1 base, with 7 bases between them. Looked up from germline, CDR1 is LNHDA and CDR2 is SQIVND (reference sequence). CDR3 length: 13 residues. CDR3 region: CASSIDRSYEQYF. The DNA for the CDR3 is TGTGCCAGTAGTATCGACAGATCCTACGAGCAGTACTTC.

V usage is TRBV5-5 and J usage is TRBJ2-7; 8 bases fit TRBD2. Germline CDR1 SGHKS, CDR2 YYEKEE (reference sequence). The CDR3 contains 15 residues. J lost 0 bases, V lost 2 bases, and 4 bases had no gene match. The CDR3 sequence is CASSLAGASSYEQYF. The CDR3 nucleotides read TGTGCCAGCAGCTTAGCGGGGGCGTCCTCCTACGAGCAGTACTTC.

The chain links TRBV10-3 to TRBJ1-5; D uncertain. Germline V gives CDR1 ENHRY, CDR2 SYGVKD. Trimming stripped 3 bases from V and 7 bases from J, with 19 bases between. The CDR3 consists of 16 residues. The CDR3 nucleotides are TGTGCCATCAGTGAACTGGGAGGTGCCAGGAACCAGCCCCAGCATTTT. Residues: CAISELGGARNQPQHF.

DNA of the CDR3: TGTGCCAGCTCACCAGGCCGCACTACTGGAAACACCATATATTTT. Translated: CASSPGRTTGNTIYF. The chain recombines TRBV18 with TRBJ1-3; D uncertain. Trimming took off 2 bases at V and 2 bases at J, with 10 bases between the two ends. Looked up from germline, CDR1 is KGHSH and CDR2 is LQKENI. The CDR3 contains 15 residues.

The chain links TRBV5-1 to TRBJ1-1; 8 nucleotides align to TRBD1. The germline CDR1 and CDR2 sequences are SGHRS and YFSETQ. V shed 4 bases, J shed 3 bases, and the junction held 8 bases outside the gene matches. The length of the CDR3 is 15 residues. The CDR3 region is CASSPGQGRDTEAFF. The CDR3 DNA follows: TGCGCCAGCAGCCCAGGACAGGGAAGGGACACTGAAGCTTTCTTT.

V is TRBV9 and J is TRBJ2-7, with TRBD2 matching 7 bases. V trimming: 4 bases; J trimming: 3 bases; junction bases outside the gene matches: 7. The V gene's germline CDR1 is SGDLS and CDR2 YYNGEE. The CDR3 sequence is 14 residues long. CDR3 protein: CASSPGAGDYEQYF. In nucleotides, the CDR3 is TGTGCCAGCAGCCCTGGGGCGGGGGACTACGAGCAGTACTTC.

The chain links TRBV7-8 to TRBJ2-2; TRBD2 is a possible D gene (5 bases). The germline V and J ends were trimmed by 2 bases and 5 bases, with 9 bases remaining between them. The length of the CDR3 is 14 residues. Germline V gives CDR1 SGHVS, CDR2 FQNEAQ. CDR3 residues: CASSLTGFTGELFF. The CDR3 nucleotides are TGTGCCAGCAGCTTAACGGGATTTACCGGGGAGCTGTTTTTT.